This entry is about one T cell receptor beta chain. The antigen is undetermined. PCR employed 60 Vbeta and 13 Jbeta primers. Here immunoSEQ multiplex PCR was the method, and the copy in TCRdb shows in-frame clones only, minus some. The sample lists under 120,000 clones; 60% to 85% were seen once. This entry comes from a study of cytomegalovirus exposure and HLA in healthy donors. Study-level findings and limits: Information on immune exposure was restricted to one variable (CMV serostatus).

The germline V gene has CDR1 KGHSH and CDR2 LQKENI. V shed 0 bases and J 6 bases; nucleotides not matched to a gene: 5. The CDR3 length is 15 residues. This TCR came from a female donor in good health and CMV-seropositive. The sequenced sample consisted of PBMCs. The chain recombines TRBV18 with TRBJ2-7; TRBD2 agrees at 10 bases. CDR3 DNA: TGTGCCAGCTCACCACCGCTAGCGGGAGTCCCCGAGCAGTACTTC. Its translation is CASSPPLAGVPEQYF. The variable domain in full, with the rest retrieved from reference TRBV18 and TRBJ2-7, is NAGVMQNPRHLVRRRGQEARLRCSPMKGHSHVYWYRQLPEEGLKFMVYLQKENIIDESGMPKERFSAEFPKEGPSILRIQQVVRGDSAAYFCASSPPLAGVPEQYFGPGTRLTVT.